This T cell receptor (beta chain) was recovered during a study of beta chain features in type 1 diabetes. Overall study results and limits: The study found that naive, central memory and Treg TCRB repertoires appeared more similar in patients than in healthy donors. All four CD4+ subsets from Type 1 diabetes patients carried moderately but significantly shorter TCRB CDR3s.

This clone has only a few counts. The antigen is not known. Reverse transcription of all isolated RNA meant that expressed TCRB transcripts were sequenced. Average reads for naive, central memory and regulatory T cell samples were about 4 million. Sequenced by immunoSEQ multiplex PCR; TCRdb stores in-frame clones only, minus some. The sample lists fewer than 450,000 clones, roughly 14% seen once, with approximately 0.016% in the top ten. Germline V gene lookup returns CDR1 SGHTA and CDR2 FQGNSA. V lost 0 bases and J 5 bases, leaving 11 bases between the germline ends. The CDR3 consists of 14 residues. The origin of this receptor is a woman between 18 and 30 years old with type 1 diabetes. Sequencing input: naive CD4+ T cells from blood. The rearrangement joins TRBV7-2 to TRBJ2-7; perhaps TRBD2 as D (6 bases). Written as DNA, the CDR3 is TGTGCCAGCAGCTTAGCGAATTGGGGGGACGAGCAGTACTTC. Protein product: CASSLANWGDEQYF. Combining the CDR3 with reference TRBV7-2 and TRBJ2-7 gives the whole variable domain GAGVSQSPSNKVTEKGKDVELRCDPISGHTALYWYRQSLGQGLEFLIYFQGNSAPDKSGLPSDRFSAERTGGSVSTLTIQRTQQEDSAVYLCASSLANWGDEQYFGPGTRLTVT.